The rows below give T cell receptor beta chains drawn from one sample of a study of blood T cell repertoires in COVID-19. The protocol was immunoSEQ multiplex PCR, while the TCRdb copy is restricted to in-frame clones and leaves out a portion. Of about 200,000 clones listed, around 88% are singletons. The sample consisted of peripheral blood. These TCRs come from a man between 18 and 29 years old with active or convalescent COVID-19. The CDR3 runs from the conserved cysteine through the conserved F or W. The order of the fields is J gene, V gene, clone size, D gene, CDR3 DNA, CDR3 protein. A D gene is named only where the DNA matches it firmly. Clone sizes are given selectively: once, few, many, or a class where the clone is expanded.

j_call: TRBJ1-5
v_call: TRBV5-6
clone_size: .
d_call: .
cdr3_nt: TGTGCCAGCAGCTTCCAGGGTAATCAGCCCCAGCATTTT
cdr3_aa: CASSFQGNQPQHF

j_call: TRBJ1-4
v_call: TRBV4-3
clone_size: .
d_call: .
cdr3_nt: TGCGCCAGCAGCCAAGATTCCAGGACTTTCAATGAAAAACTGTTTTTT
cdr3_aa: CASSQDSRTFNEKLFF

j_call: TRBJ1-2
v_call: TRBV28
clone_size: .
d_call: .
cdr3_nt: TGTGCCAGCAGCCCGCCCCCAGACTATGGCTACACCTTC
cdr3_aa: CASSPPPDYGYTF

j_call: TRBJ1-5
v_call: TRBV6-2/TRBV6-3
clone_size: once
d_call: TRBD1
cdr3_nt: TGTGCCAGCAGTTACGCCCCGGGACAGGGGGACAATCAGCCCCAGCATTTT
cdr3_aa: CASSYAPGQGDNQPQHF

j_call: TRBJ1-6
v_call: TRBV27
clone_size: .
d_call: .
cdr3_nt: TGTGCCAGCAGTTTATTTCTTCGGGACAAAAATTCACCCCTCCACTTT
cdr3_aa: CASSLFLRDKNSPLHF

j_call: TRBJ2-5
v_call: TRBV30
clone_size: .
d_call: TRBD2
cdr3_nt: TGTGCCTGGACCGGGACTAGCGGTGGCCAAGAGACCCAGTACTTC
cdr3_aa: CAWTGTSGGQETQYF

j_call: TRBJ2-5
v_call: TRBV20-1
clone_size: .
d_call: TRBD2
cdr3_nt: TGCAGTGCTAGTCAGCGGGGTGGGGAGACCCAGTACTTC
cdr3_aa: CSASQRGGETQYF

j_call: TRBJ2-7
v_call: TRBV10-3
clone_size: .
d_call: .
cdr3_nt: TGTGCCATCTCGCCAGGGGTGGGCGAGCAGTACTTC
cdr3_aa: CAISPGVGEQYF

j_call: TRBJ1-5
v_call: TRBV5-6
clone_size: .
d_call: .
cdr3_nt: TGTGCCAGCAGCTTATTGGCCGGGTCAGCCCAGCATTTT
cdr3_aa: CASSLLAGSAQHF

j_call: TRBJ2-6
v_call: TRBV19
clone_size: .
d_call: TRBD1
cdr3_nt: TGTGCCAGTAGTAATGATCTGGGACAGGGGGCAGGTGGGGCCAACGTCCTGACTTTC
cdr3_aa: CASSNDLGQGAGGANVLTF

j_call: TRBJ2-2
v_call: TRBV27
clone_size: .
d_call: .
cdr3_nt: TGTGCCAGCAGTCCCTACACCGGGGAGCTGTTTTTT
cdr3_aa: CASSPYTGELFF

j_call: TRBJ1-3
v_call: TRBV10-3
clone_size: .
d_call: TRBD1
cdr3_nt: TGTGCCATCAGTGAGTGGATGGACAGGGGGCGAAACACCATATATTTT
cdr3_aa: CAISEWMDRGRNTIYF

j_call: TRBJ2-7
v_call: TRBV5-5
clone_size: .
d_call: .
cdr3_nt: TGTGCCAGCAGCTTGGATGCGGCAGTCTACGAGCAGTACTTC
cdr3_aa: CASSLDAAVYEQYF

j_call: TRBJ1-2
v_call: TRBV24-1
clone_size: .
d_call: .
cdr3_nt: TGTGCCACCAGTGAGAATGACTTTGATGGCTACACCTTC
cdr3_aa: CATSENDFDGYTF

j_call: TRBJ2-3
v_call: TRBV15
clone_size: .
d_call: .
cdr3_nt: TGTGCCACCAGCAGAGATTCCGGCACAGATACGCAGTATTTT
cdr3_aa: CATSRDSGTDTQYF

j_call: TRBJ2-3
v_call: TRBV4-2
clone_size: .
d_call: .
cdr3_nt: TGTGCCAGCAGCCAAGATCCCCTACTAACAGATACGCAGTATTTT
cdr3_aa: CASSQDPLLTDTQYF

j_call: TRBJ2-7
v_call: TRBV28
clone_size: .
d_call: TRBD2
cdr3_nt: TGTGCCAGCACCCCCTCCCTAGCGGCGTACGAGCAGTACTTC
cdr3_aa: CASTPSLAAYEQYF

j_call: TRBJ2-1
v_call: TRBV9
clone_size: once
d_call: .
cdr3_nt: TGTGCCAGCAGCGGTCGACAATACAATGAGCAGTTCTTC
cdr3_aa: CASSGRQYNEQFF

j_call: TRBJ2-7
v_call: TRBV9
clone_size: .
d_call: .
cdr3_nt: TGTGCCAGCAGCGGACCGACGGAGGAGCAGTACTTC
cdr3_aa: CASSGPTEEQYF

j_call: TRBJ2-5
v_call: TRBV5-1
clone_size: .
d_call: TRBD2
cdr3_nt: TGCGCCAGCAGCTTGGCTCCCGCGGGGGGAGAGACCCAGTACTTC
cdr3_aa: CASSLAPAGGETQYF

j_call: TRBJ2-2
v_call: TRBV12-3/TRBV12-4
clone_size: .
d_call: .
cdr3_nt: TGTGCCAGCCAAGCGGGACAATTCGGGGAGCTGTTTTTT
cdr3_aa: CASQAGQFGELFF

j_call: TRBJ2-7
v_call: TRBV4-3
clone_size: once
d_call: .
cdr3_nt: TGCGCCAGCAGCCAAGATTACCGAGGGACAAGCTCCTACGAGCAGTACTTC
cdr3_aa: CASSQDYRGTSSYEQYF

j_call: TRBJ1-1
v_call: TRBV6-5
clone_size: .
d_call: .
cdr3_nt: TGTGCCAGCAGCTCACCCGGGTACACTGAAGCTTTCTTT
cdr3_aa: CASSSPGYTEAFF

j_call: TRBJ2-5
v_call: TRBV2
clone_size: few
d_call: TRBD1
cdr3_nt: TGTGCCAGCAGGGACAGACAGGGGCACCAAGAGACCCAGTACTTC
cdr3_aa: CASRDRQGHQETQYF

j_call: TRBJ2-3
v_call: TRBV6-4
clone_size: .
d_call: .
cdr3_nt: TGTGCCAGCAGTGAAACGGAGAGCACAGATACGCAGTATTTT
cdr3_aa: CASSETESTDTQYF

j_call: TRBJ1-2
v_call: TRBV25-1
clone_size: .
d_call: .
cdr3_nt: TGTGCCAGCAGTGAATCGACAGCCCGGAGGGCTAACTATGGCTACACCTTC
cdr3_aa: CASSESTARRANYGYTF

j_call: TRBJ1-4
v_call: TRBV4-1
clone_size: .
d_call: TRBD1
cdr3_nt: TGCGCCAGCAGCCAAGAAGTCCGACAGGGGTATGAAAAACTGTTTTTT
cdr3_aa: CASSQEVRQGYEKLFF

j_call: TRBJ2-7
v_call: TRBV18
clone_size: .
d_call: TRBD2
cdr3_nt: TGTGCCAGCTCACCCGTGACGAGCATGAACAGGGGACTAGCCGTCGAGCAGTACTTC
cdr3_aa: CASSPVTSMNRGLAVEQYF

j_call: TRBJ1-1
v_call: TRBV15
clone_size: .
d_call: .
cdr3_nt: TGTGCCACCAGTAGATACATCAGGGTTTGTACTGAAGCTTTCTTT
cdr3_aa: CATSRYIRVCTEAFF

j_call: TRBJ2-1
v_call: TRBV10-3
clone_size: .
d_call: TRBD2
cdr3_nt: TGTGCCATCAGGGGGGACGGCAGCGGGAGGGGCAGTAATGAGCAGTTCTTC
cdr3_aa: CAIRGDGSGRGSNEQFF

j_call: TRBJ1-4
v_call: TRBV7-2
clone_size: .
d_call: .
cdr3_nt: TGTGCCAGCAGCTTTCGGAGGGCCCTTGGTGAAAAACTGTTTTTT
cdr3_aa: CASSFRRALGEKLFF

j_call: TRBJ1-2
v_call: TRBV9
clone_size: .
d_call: .
cdr3_nt: TGTGCCAGCAGCGTAGCAATGATTCCCAACGAGAATGGCTACACCTTC
cdr3_aa: CASSVAMIPNENGYTF

j_call: TRBJ2-5
v_call: TRBV11-2
clone_size: .
d_call: TRBD2
cdr3_nt: TGTGCCAGCAGCTTAGTAGCGGGGGGGGTGACCCAGTACTTC
cdr3_aa: CASSLVAGGVTQYF

j_call: TRBJ2-1
v_call: TRBV19
clone_size: .
d_call: .
cdr3_nt: TGTGCCATCCCGGGACTGGGCCTGGGTGAGCAGTTCTTC
cdr3_aa: CAIPGLGLGEQFF

j_call: TRBJ1-1
v_call: TRBV15
clone_size: .
d_call: TRBD1
cdr3_nt: TGTGCCACCAGCAGAGATCCGCCAGGGGGCTTGGGCACTGAAGCTTTCTTT
cdr3_aa: CATSRDPPGGLGTEAFF